Listed here is a single T cell receptor (beta chain). Its antigen remains unidentified. No base quality information exists; no much larger clone differs at one position. The cohort consisted of 666 healthy bone marrow donors. At the time of sampling, every cohort member was nominally healthy, though immune exposures that went unrecorded were likely present. The donor was CMV seropositive and was included in the group of 300 or so seropositive cohort members. A peripheral blood sample was provided by each donor, and peripheral blood mononuclear cells were used for TCR beta sequencing. The Qiagen DNeasy Blood Extraction Kit was used to extract genomic DNA from the blood cell samples. From its cysteine to its phenylalanine, the CDR3 spans 15 amino acids. Only the CDR3 region is kept as DNA, spanning 45 bases read in frame from base 1. Ends trimmed: V by 4 bases, J by 8 bases; bases unmatched to a gene: 9. In the germline V gene, CDR1 corresponds to LGHNA and CDR2 to YNFKEQ.

Receptor amplification or capture employed the immunoSEQ multiplex PCR assay. For the multiplex PCR, a mixture combining 60 forward primers for TCR Vbeta segments and 13 reverse primers for TCR Jbeta segments was used. Amplification of the CDR3 region of rearranged TCR beta genes was performed with a multiplex PCR assay on genomic DNA. The amplified TCR beta libraries were sequenced on the Illumina HiSeq System as 87-base-pair reads. Per the authors' processing: A later analysis counted some 74 million unique TCR beta chains across the 666 repertoires, and roughly 11 million of these chains were shared by at least two donors. To remove PCR and sequencing errors, raw reads were error-corrected and collapsed into unique sequences using a nearest-neighbor algorithm that merged closely related sequences. Alignment of CDR3 sequences to IMGT reference sequences was used to assign V, D and J gene segments. For a sequence to be retained, at least a six-nucleotide match to both a V gene segment and a J gene segment was required. Rearrangements were called productive when the CDR3 lacked stop codons and stayed in frame with V and J; all others were non-productive. CDR3 was defined according to IMGT convention as the region running from the second conserved V-encoded cysteine to the conserved J-encoded phenylalanine. Sequences without an unambiguous match to a single V gene segment were excluded from the earlier analysis of about 600 of the donors. An earlier analysis of approximately 590 of the donors classified V segments as functional when productive rearrangements were above 56.7% and as segregating when the standard deviation between donors was above 5%. A statistical classification framework was developed to diagnose cytomegalovirus status using the catalog of TCR beta chain sequences. A later analysis assigned V and J genes by comparing TCR nucleotide sequences with IMGT/GENE-DB human TR gene sequences. The TCRdist pipeline was used in a later analysis to assign CDR3 sequences and most-parsimonious VDJ recombination scenarios. In a later analysis, each TCR beta chain was defined by its CDR3 amino acid sequence together with its V-gene family, and reads lacking a unique V-gene family were excluded. To address suspected cross-contamination and a sequencing artifact, a later analysis removed a few hundred highly shared, low-generation-probability nucleotide sequences. In a later analysis, a clonal expansion index for each public chain was calculated from normalized within-repertoire ranks of inferred template counts. In a later analysis, generation probabilities were computed with a VDJ recombination model fitted to out-of-frame rearrangements, and the resulting probabilities were checked against IGoR. A later analysis scored TCR-TCR, TCR-HLA and TCR-CMV co-occurrence with hypergeometric tests, applying a repertoire-size bias correction to TCR pairs. In a later analysis, false discovery rates were estimated by permuting HLA or CMV assignments 20 times. In a later analysis, co-occurring TCRs were grouped using DBSCAN, with TCRdist sequence similarity added in when clustering inside HLA-allele-positive subsets. For co-occurrence clustering, repertoires with fewer than 30,000 or more than 120,000 public chains were excluded, along with roughly 5 repertoires with anomalous nucleotide sharing. TCRdb took over this immuneACCESS table, retaining in-frame rearrangements with V and J assigned. Such tables are incomplete; in checked studies, under half of the missing clones stem from an unresolved V gene, and the remainder is unexplained. The DNA was the basis for D and trimming; V, J and clone size are from that table. The sample table shows tens of thousands of clones, and about 78% are seen once. Jointly, the top ten make up around 8.9% of the sample.

The data were obtained in a study of cytomegalovirus exposure and HLA in healthy donors (dated by TCRdb to about 2017). Regarding the research as a whole: An earlier analysis of roughly 610 of the donors reported 276 Gb of sequence data and 100 million to 120 million unique TCR beta sequences obtained from 150 million to 200 million T cells. Among the roughly 400 genotyped donors, around 81% belonged to the genetic ancestry cluster associated with self-reported Caucasian donors. An early release that covered some 640 HLA-typed donors contained approximately 300 gigabases of sequencing data and tens of millions of unique TCR sequences. In addition to the first cohort of approximately 650 subjects, a separate validation cohort of 120 different subjects was used. Class I and class II HLA loci were covered by the typing at four-digit resolution. In a later analysis, previously published TCR beta repertoires from 500 to 750 donors were re-analyzed and high-resolution HLA genotyping was added so that TCR occurrence patterns could be studied. Donor age, sex, ethnicity and CMV serostatus were compiled together with the repertoire data. Roughly 5 DR-DQ haplotypes were treated as single units for association and clustering because of strong linkage in the cohort. Genome-wide SNP genotypes for about 65% of the 666 donors were used in a later genetic analysis, which treated that subset as a discovery cohort. All discovery cohort repertoires had been generated using a single sequencing platform. High-throughput TCR immunosequencing, statistical association of individual TCRs with disease status, and machine learning were combined to predict cytomegalovirus infection status. An earlier analysis of several hundred of the donors applied high-throughput TCR beta sequencing to assess whether each TCR beta V gene segment acted as functional or pseudogenic. The study aimed to test whether signatures of past pathogen exposure could be identified by cataloging public T cell receptors. The T cell repertoires of some 700 subjects were profiled by immunosequencing and related to cytomegalovirus serostatus. Among 300 to 500 genotyped donors of the cohort, an average of roughly 230,000 unique TCR beta nucleotide sequences was sequenced per donor, of which about 18% were non-productive. Typing coverage differed by locus: A, B, C, DRB1 and DQB1 were typed in roughly 620-640 donors, DQA1 in approximately 520, DPA1 in 600 to 610, and DPB1 in around 490. Rather than drawing on any new phenotypic data, the later analysis identified candidate immune exposures from TCR beta sequences and the way those sequences occurred across donors.

Study-wide conclusions, independent of this receptor: Broadly in line with IMGT annotations, most TCR beta V segments showed up in productive rearrangements about 90% or about 30% of the time in an earlier analysis of a few hundred of the donors. The classifier was reported to diagnose cytomegalovirus status with high specificity and sensitivity in both the original cohort and the validation cohort. A total of roughly 160 TCR beta chains were listed by the study as associated with cytomegalovirus. The authors suggested that the approach could potentially be generalized to other disease states and immunological phenotypes. Because the 87-base-pair reads could not distinguish some IMGT-functional V segments, including TRBV6-2 and TRBV6-3, those segments were excluded. In a later analysis, TCR association rates were found to vary across HLA loci, with the most associated TCRs seen for DRB1 alleles and the fewest for HLA-C alleles. V-gene and J-gene trimming of TCR beta chains was associated with a missense DCLRE1C variant in a later genetic analysis, and the association was replicated in an independent cohort. Most CMV-associated TCR beta chains appeared to be HLA-restricted in a later analysis, and the HLA associations seemed to be driven largely by CMV exposure. Correlated functional status among segregating V segments might reflect linkage disequilibrium, but an unknown experimental factor could not be ruled out. A later analysis associated about 17,000 TCR beta sequences with specific HLA alleles at a false discovery rate of 0.05. A later genetic analysis reported fewer N-insertions in productive TCRs among donors in an Asian-associated ancestry cluster than the roughly 670-donor mean. A cluster of highly shared sequence variants was judged likely to be a technical artifact of the sequencing pipeline. A further reported finding was that TCR beta sequences accurately predicted the HLA-A and HLA-B alleles for most subjects in the first cohort. Because counts were too low, roughly 17 rarely observed V segments, including chromosome 9 orphons, were left out of the earlier analysis of some 600 of the donors. A few of the identified cytomegalovirus-associated TCR beta chains were confirmed in vitro to be specific for cytomegalovirus antigens. HLA typing was unavailable for some donors at each locus, so association tests used only the typed subset. In this cohort, only TCR beta chains were sequenced, and detectable features were limited by the absence of alpha or paired-chain data. Across donors, most TCR sequences were observed very rarely, whereas some public TCRs were present in many individuals. According to a later analysis, parvovirus B19, influenza, CMV and Epstein-Barr virus appeared linked to several top co-occurrence clusters. Compared with equally common non-associated chains, HLA-associated TCR beta chains in a later analysis were more clonally expanded and had lower generation probabilities. CMV serostatus was the only immune exposure information available for the cohort. Strong co-occurrence of HLA alleles, especially DR and DQ, made assigning TCR associations to individual alleles difficult. Sequencing depth was assumed to be roughly uniform across donors in the presence/absence analyses, though that assumption may not hold.

The receptor was isolated from a middle-aged woman in good health and CMV-seropositive. Sequenced input: PBMCs. Here the chain combines TRBV4-2 and TRBJ2-1; 9 bases in the junction line up with TRBD1. For the CDR3, the sequence is CASSPHPGQGHEQFF. The base sequence is TGTGCCAGCAGCCCTCATCCGGGACAGGGCCATGAGCAGTTCTTC.